This TCR beta chain is from a study of blood T cell repertoires in COVID-19. Looking at the study overall: Italy, Spain and the United States were the sources of the convalescent and acute COVID-19 samples. Sample material is recorded as cDNA or gDNA derived from T cells, B-cell-depleted T cells, or PBMCs.

Original processing notes: Amplified reference gene primers provided the basis for estimating nucleated cell counts. Sequencing used immunoSEQ multiplex PCR; TCRdb keeps in-frame clones, though not all of them. D and trimming were read from the DNA, whereas the V and J calls and clone size are those reported in that table. The sample yields about 88,000 clones, approximately 91% seen once. The clonotype comes from a man aged 60 to 69 with acute or convalescent COVID-19. The sequencing sample was made of peripheral blood.

The chain's CDR3 is CASSPRRPGSTDTQYF. CDR3 DNA: TGTGCCAGCTCACCACGGCGGCCAGGGAGCACAGATACGCAGTATTTT. The chain carries TRBV18 and TRBJ2-3; tentatively, D is TRBD1 (5 bases). V gave up 1 base and J gave up 0 bases, with 11 bases separating them. The CDR3 runs to 16 residues. Germline CDR1 and CDR2: KGHSH and LQKENI.